This TCR beta chain was found in a study of TIL therapy for anti-PD-1-resistant metastatic lung cancer. The immunoSEQ assay was v3. Generated by immunoSEQ multiplex PCR, the TCRdb table keeps only in-frame clones and is missing some. The data contain 95,000 or so clones, just over 65% of them singletons. Study outcomes and limitations: Many TIL product clones were absent from baseline tumor, suggesting clonal contraction.

Regarding time point: pre-treatment sample, taken before nivolumab and TIL therapy. Pleural nodules or supraclavicular lymph nodes made up most of the excised metastases sampled. Of note for this clone: The antigen is undetermined.

Germline CDR1 and CDR2: SGHTA and FQGNSA. Trimming took 1 base from V and 8 from J; bases not matched to a gene: 11. The CDR3 is 16 amino acids. The rearrangement joins TRBV7-2 to TRBJ2-1; TRBD2 matches 7 bases. The sample was tumor tissue, taken at baseline. This sequence was found in a person aged 25-85 years with non-small cell lung cancer. CDR3 sequence: CASSLVGGLVGDEQFF. For the CDR3, the DNA is TGTGCCAGCAGCTTAGTGGGAGGACTAGTAGGCGATGAGCAGTTCTTC.